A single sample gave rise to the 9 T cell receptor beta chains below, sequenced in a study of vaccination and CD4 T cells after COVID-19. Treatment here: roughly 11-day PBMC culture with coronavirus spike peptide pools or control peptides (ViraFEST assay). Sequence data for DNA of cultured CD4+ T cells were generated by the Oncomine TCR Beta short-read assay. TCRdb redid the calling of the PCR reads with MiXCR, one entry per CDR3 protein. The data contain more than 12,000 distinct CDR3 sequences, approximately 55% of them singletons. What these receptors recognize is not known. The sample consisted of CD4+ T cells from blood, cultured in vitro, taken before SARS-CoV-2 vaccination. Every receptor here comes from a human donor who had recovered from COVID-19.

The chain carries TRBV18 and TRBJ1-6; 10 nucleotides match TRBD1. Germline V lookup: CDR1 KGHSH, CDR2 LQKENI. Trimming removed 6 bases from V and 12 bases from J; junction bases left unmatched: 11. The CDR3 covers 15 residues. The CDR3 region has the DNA TGTGCCAGCTCGGCCGACAGGGGGCAAGGAGTACCCCTCCACTTT. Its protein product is CASSADRGQGVPLHF.

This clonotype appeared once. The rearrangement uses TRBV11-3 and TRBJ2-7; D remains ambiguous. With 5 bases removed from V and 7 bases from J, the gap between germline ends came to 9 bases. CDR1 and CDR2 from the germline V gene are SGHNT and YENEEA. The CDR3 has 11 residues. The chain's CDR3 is CASSGHSEQYF. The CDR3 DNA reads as TGTGCCAGCAGCGGCCACTCTGAGCAGTACTTC.

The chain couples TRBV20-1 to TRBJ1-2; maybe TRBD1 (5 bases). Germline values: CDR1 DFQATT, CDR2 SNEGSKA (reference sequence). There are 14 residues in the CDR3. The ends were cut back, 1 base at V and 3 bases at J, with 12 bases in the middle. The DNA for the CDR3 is TGCAGTGCTAGAGGGGAGGGGATCGACTATGGCTACACCTTC. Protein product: CSARGEGIDYGYTF.

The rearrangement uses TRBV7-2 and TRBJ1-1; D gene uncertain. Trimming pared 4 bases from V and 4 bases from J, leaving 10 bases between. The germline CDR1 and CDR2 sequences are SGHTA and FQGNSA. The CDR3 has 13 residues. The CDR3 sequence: CASSSNFGTEAFF. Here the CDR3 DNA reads TGTGCCAGCAGCTCCAACTTCGGCACTGAAGCTTTCTTT.

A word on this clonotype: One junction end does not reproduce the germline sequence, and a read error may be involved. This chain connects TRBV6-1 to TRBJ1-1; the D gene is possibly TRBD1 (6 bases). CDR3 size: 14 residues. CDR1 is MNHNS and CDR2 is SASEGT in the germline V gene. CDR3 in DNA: TGTGCCAGCAGTGTGTGGGGGACGGGACAAAAACTCCTCTTT. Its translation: CASSVWGTGQKLLF.

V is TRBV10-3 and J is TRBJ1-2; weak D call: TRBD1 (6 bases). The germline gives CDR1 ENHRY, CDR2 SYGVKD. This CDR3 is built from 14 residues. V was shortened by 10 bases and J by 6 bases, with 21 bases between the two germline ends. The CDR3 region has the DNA TGTGCCACTAGGACCAATGCAGGGGAAAATGGCTACACCTTC. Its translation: CATRTNAGENGYTF.

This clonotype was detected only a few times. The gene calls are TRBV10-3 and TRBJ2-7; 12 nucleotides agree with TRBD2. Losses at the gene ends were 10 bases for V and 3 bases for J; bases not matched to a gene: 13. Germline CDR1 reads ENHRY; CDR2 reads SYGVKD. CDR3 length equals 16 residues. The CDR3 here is CATDPRTSGVGYEQYF. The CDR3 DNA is TGTGCCACCGACCCCAGGACTAGCGGGGTGGGCTACGAGCAGTACTTC.

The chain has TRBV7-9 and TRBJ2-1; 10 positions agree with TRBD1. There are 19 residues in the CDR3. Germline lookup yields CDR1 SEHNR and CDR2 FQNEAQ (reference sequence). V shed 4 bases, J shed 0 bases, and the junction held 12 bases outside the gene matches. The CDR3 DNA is TGTGCCAGCAGCTCGCCGTCCGGGACAGGGGTCCTCTCCTACAATGAGCAGTTCTTC. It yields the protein CASSSPSGTGVLSYNEQFF.

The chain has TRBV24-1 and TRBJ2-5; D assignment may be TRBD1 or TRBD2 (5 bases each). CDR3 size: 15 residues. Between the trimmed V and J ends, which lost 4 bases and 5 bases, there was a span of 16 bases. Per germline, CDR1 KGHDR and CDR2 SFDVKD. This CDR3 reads CATSDSTEGAETQYF. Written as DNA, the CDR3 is TGTGCCACCAGTGACTCGACAGAGGGAGCGGAGACCCAGTACTTC.